The text below deals with one TCR beta chain. The primer mix had 60 Vbeta and 13 Jbeta primers. TCRdb keeps only in-frame clones here, not all; method: immunoSEQ multiplex PCR. The repertoire holds about 160,000 clones, with approximately 76% as singletons. This specimen comes from a study of cytomegalovirus exposure and HLA in healthy donors. Germline loops: CDR1 MNHNY, CDR2 SVGAGI (reference sequence). Trimming cost V 2 bases and J 4 bases, with 15 bases left between them. This CDR3 comprises 15 residues. This sequence was found in a female donor in good health and CMV-seronegative. The V call is TRBV6-6, the J call TRBJ2-7; D not resolved. Sequencing was carried out using PBMCs. CDR3 sequence reads: CASSYELGGLYEQYF. The CDR3 DNA sequence: TGTGCCAGCAGTTACGAGCTGGGTGGGCTATACGAGCAGTACTTC.